This T cell receptor (beta chain) was captured in a study of OX40 agonist ivuxolimab in advanced cancers. Regarding the complete study: Ivuxolimab, which targeted the costimulatory receptor OX40 (CD134), was an agonistic, fully human IgG2 monoclonal antibody. Intravenous ivuxolimab was administered to patients every 2 weeks at six dose levels: 0.01, 0.1, 0.3, 1.5, 3 and 10 mg/kg. Of the approximately 54 dose-escalation patients, hepatocellular carcinoma was present in around 19, melanoma in some 15, renal cell carcinoma in 9 and head and neck cancer in 9. In the dose-escalation cohort, roughly 80% of patients were male, and the mean age was roughly 60 years, with a range of 23 to 79. Prior anti-PD-1, anti-PD-L1 or anti-CTLA-4 therapy was permitted, and checkpoint inhibitors had been received by roughly two fifths of dose-escalation patients. Three dose-escalation patients achieved partial responses, one with hepatocellular carcinoma and two with cutaneous melanoma. The point of sequencing TCRbeta in the periphery was to test whether ivuxolimab changed TCR sequence diversity and drove clonal T-cell expansion. The paper reports the monotherapy dose-escalation portion (N ≈ 50 patients) of the phase I ivuxolimab trial.

For sequencing of the TCRbeta CDR3 region, genomic DNA was extracted from the sorted cells. The immunoSEQ Assay was used for sequencing of TCRbeta CDR3 regions. The table was pulled from immuneACCESS by TCRdb, which kept in-frame rearrangements only. Such tables lose some clones; where checked, under half of the loss comes from unresolved V genes, and the rest has no known cause. The sample yields 15,000 to 20,000 clones; roughly 80% were counted once. 20% to 30% of the sample is held by the ten biggest clonotypes. The V and J ends are trimmed by 3 bases and 6 bases, leaving 14 bases between them. CDR1 MNHEY and CDR2 SMNVEV are derived from the germline V gene (reference sequence). The CDR3 numbers 14 residues from cysteine through phenylalanine. The sequence is cut down to CDR3 DNA, 42 bases in frame from base 1. A remark on this clone: Its antigen remains undetermined. No much larger clonotype is one base removed from it; base qualities were not supplied.

What the research found in general, with its limitations: Partial responders in the 0.1-3.0 mg/kg groups had among the lowest normalized peripheral clonal expansion, especially among CD8+ T cells. At doses of 0.1 to 3.0 mg/kg, clonal expansion of both CD4+ and CD8+ blood T cells was observed from baseline to week 6. Low levels of normalized T-cell clonal expansion were also seen in some nonresponding patients. Antigen specificity was not determined for the clonally expanded peripheral T cells. After ivuxolimab, more expanded clones were found on average in CD8+ T cells than in CD4+ T cells.

Patients with autoimmune disease history or receiving systemic immunosuppression were excluded from the trial. Peripheral blood for TCR sequencing was collected from all dose cohorts at baseline, on cycle 4 day 1, and on cycle 7 day 1. The samples were taken from a phase I, first-in-human, multicenter, open-label dose-escalation trial of ivuxolimab. The trial enrolled adults with locally advanced or metastatic head and neck squamous cell, hepatocellular, melanoma or renal cell carcinoma. Before TCR sequencing, CD4+ and CD8+ T cells were separately sorted from peripheral blood. The TCR sequence derives from an adult with an advanced solid tumor such as melanoma, head and neck, liver or kidney cancer. The sequences come from CD4+ or CD8+ T cells sorted from blood, collected in a trial of the OX40 agonist ivuxolimab. The rearrangement joined TRBV27 to TRBJ1-1, with the identity of the D gene unclear. CDR3 reads: CASSLGSPVAEAFF. The sequenced DNA is TGTGCCAGCAGTTTGGGCAGCCCCGTGGCTGAAGCTTTCTTT.